This TCR beta chain comes out of a study of T-cell memory formation after mild COVID-19. TCRdb ran MiXCR on the 5' RACE reads and lists one entry per CDR3 protein. The sample has 400,000 to 450,000 distinct CDR3 sequences; roughly 17% are singletons. This clonotype was detected a few times. Looked up from germline, CDR1 is KGHSH and CDR2 is LQKENI. CDR3 size: 15 residues. The ends were cut back, 2 bases at V and 1 base at J, with 11 bases in the middle. This clonotype was sampled from a man younger than 35 who had mild COVID-19 (a few samples of this study predate the infection). Cell type and time point are not known. Specimen: PBMCs or a T cell subset sorted from them (not recorded which). This chain uses TRBV18 with TRBJ2-5; D is undetermined. The CDR3 region is CASSPESAAQETQYF. Here the CDR3 DNA reads TGTGCCAGCTCACCAGAGTCGGCAGCCCAAGAGACCCAGTACTTC.